Below are 29 T cell receptor beta chains sequenced from a single sample in a study of T cells after yellow fever vaccination. MiXCR, run by TCRdb on the 5' RACE reads, gives a single entry per CDR3 protein. This repertoire shows 610,000 or so distinct CDR3 sequences, over 9% found once; its top ten account for about 15%. Material: PBMCs, obtained on the day of the yellow fever booster vaccination. All receptors derive from a young man who received the YFV17D yellow fever vaccine.

In its sample, this clonotype was seen a few times. This chain links TRBV9 with TRBJ2-7, with TRBD1 identical over 11 bases. Germline CDR1 and CDR2: SGDLS and YYNGEE. CDR3 length: 15 amino acids. The J segment lost 4 bases and the V segment lost 4 bases, leaving 7 bases of the junction unmatched. This CDR3 reads CASSPSGTGGYEQYF. CDR3 nucleotide sequence: TGTGCCAGCAGCCCGAGTGGGACAGGGGGATACGAGCAGTACTTC.

This clonotype was picked up many times. This chain links TRBV3-1 with TRBJ2-5; 7 bases align to TRBD1. The germline V gene has CDR1 LGHDT and CDR2 YNNKEL (reference sequence). Germline trimming cut 3 bases from V and 5 bases from J; bases unmatched to any gene: 9. The CDR3 totals 15 residues. Written as DNA, the CDR3 is TGTGCCAGCAGCCAGTCGACAGGGTCCTACGAGACCCAGTACTTC. This sequence encodes CASSQSTGSYETQYF.

This clonotype occurred many times. One end of the junction does not line up with germline, which may come from a read error. J is TRBJ2-3 and V is TRBV7-7; 7 bases line up with TRBD2. Germline V lookup: CDR1 SSHAT, CDR2 FNYEAQ (reference sequence). The CDR3 loop spans 18 amino acids. CDR3 sequence (DNA): TGTGCTAGCAGCTTCGGAGCGGGGCGGGAGCAAAGCACAGATACGCAGTATTTT. Translated, it gives CASSFGAGREQSTDTQYF.

This clonotype was observed a handful of times. The V and J genes are TRBV5-4 and TRBJ2-7, with D maybe TRBD1 (5 bases). The germline V and J ends were trimmed by 0 bases and 5 bases, with 15 bases remaining between them. The length of the CDR3 is 15 residues. From germline, CDR1 is SGHNT and CDR2 YYREEE (reference sequence). This CDR3 is CASSLGVVRGDEQYF. For the CDR3, the DNA is TGTGCCAGCAGCTTGGGGGTGGTTAGGGGCGACGAGCAGTACTTC.

The CDR3 loop is CSVESQGTSQETQYF. CDR3 in DNA: TGCAGCGTTGAATCCCAAGGGACTAGTCAAGAGACCCAGTACTTC. This chain connects TRBV29-1 to TRBJ2-5, with 8 bases fitting TRBD2. The CDR3 covers 15 residues. CDR1 and CDR2 (germline): SQVTM, ANQGSEA. V lost 2 bases, J lost 2 bases, and 7 bases stayed unmatched. Filled out from reference TRBV29-1 and TRBJ2-5, the complete variable domain reads SAVISQKPSRDICQRGTSLTIQCQVDSQVTMMFWYRQQPGQSLTLIATANQGSEATYESGFVIDKFPISRPNLTFSTLTVSNMSPEDSSIYLCSVESQGTSQETQYFGPGTRLLVL.

This clonotype was picked up a small number of times. The chain links TRBV19 to TRBJ2-5; D is ambiguous. This CDR3 spans 13 amino acids. The V and J ends lost 7 bases and 3 bases respectively, with 12 bases between them. The V gene's germline CDR1 is LNHDA and CDR2 SQIVND (reference sequence). The CDR3 DNA follows: TGTGCCAGTAAACCTCCGGAAAAAGAGACCCAGTACTTC. It yields the protein CASKPPEKETQYF.

Ten or more counts support this clonotype. The rearrangement joins TRBV7-2 to TRBJ2-4; D gene ambiguous. The CDR3 loop spans 13 amino acids. Germline assignment: CDR1 SGHTA and CDR2 FQGNSA. V was clipped by 0 bases and J by 5 bases, with 5 bases between them. This chain's CDR3 is CASSLAPENIQYF. The CDR3 nucleotides read TGTGCCAGCAGCTTAGCGCCAGAAAACATTCAGTACTTC.

The genes are TRBV5-1 and TRBJ2-5; D unclear. The germline gives CDR1 SGHRS, CDR2 YFSETQ. V was pared by 3 bases and J by 0 bases, with 6 bases between. The CDR3 sequence is 13 residues long. The CDR3 DNA follows: TGCGCCAGCAGCTCCAGCCACCAAGAGACCCAGTACTTC. Translation: CASSSSHQETQYF. The whole variable domain, remainder taken from reference TRBV5-1 and TRBJ2-5, is KAGVTQTPRYLIKTRGQQVTLSCSPISGHRSVSWYQQTPGQGLQFLFEYFSETQRNKGNFPGRFSGRQFSNSRSEMNVSTLELGDSALYLCASSSSHQETQYFGPGTRLLVL.

This clonotype was observed many times. This sequence joins TRBV12-3 or TRBV12-4 and TRBJ2-5; TRBD1 matches at 9 bases. V gave up 5 bases and J gave up 2 bases; unmatched junction bases: 6. The CDR3 covers 15 residues. The CDR3 spells CASSLGTGRQETQYF. DNA for the CDR3: TGTGCCAGCAGTCTCGGGACAGGGCGGCAAGAGACCCAGTACTTC.

The chain couples TRBV7-9 to TRBJ2-3, with TRBD2 identical over 8 bases. Germline CDR1 is SEHNR and CDR2 is FQNEAQ (reference sequence). The CDR3 runs to 16 residues. The V and J ends lost 1 base and 0 bases, in that order; junction bases with no gene match: 3. CDR3: CASSLEAGGSTDTQYF. The DNA for the CDR3 is TGTGCCAGCAGCTTAGAGGCGGGGGGTAGCACAGATACGCAGTATTTT. Complete variable domain (other parts from reference TRBV7-9 and TRBJ2-3): DTGVSQNPRHKITKRGQNVTFRCDPISEHNRLYWYRQTLGQGPEFLTYFQNEAQLEKSRLLSDRFSAERPKGSFSTLEIQRTEQGDSAMYLCASSLEAGGSTDTQYFGPGTRLTVL.

The chain links TRBV28 to TRBJ1-1; the D gene is possibly TRBD1 (6 bases). Trimming pared 5 bases from V and 7 bases from J, leaving 8 bases between. The CDR3 totals 11 residues. The germline CDR1 and CDR2 sequences are MDHEN and SYDVKM. The CDR3, as DNA: TGTGCCAGCAGTCCGACAGGTGAAGCTTTCTTT. It translates to CASSPTGEAFF.

This clonotype has just a few counts. V usage is TRBV6-2 or TRBV6-3 and J usage is TRBJ2-5; D unclear. The V end was cut by 7 bases, the J end by 3 bases, with 18 bases between. CDR3 length equals 15 residues. Germline loops: CDR1 MNHEY, CDR2 SVGEGT. The chain's CDR3 is CASTDPGRIKETQYF. The CDR3 region has the DNA TGTGCCAGCACCGACCCCGGTAGGATCAAAGAGACCCAGTACTTC.

This clonotype was observed a handful of times. The chain recombines TRBV19 with TRBJ2-3; 12 bases agree with TRBD2. This CDR3 comprises 19 residues. The germline gives CDR1 LNHDA, CDR2 SQIVND (reference sequence). The V segment lost 6 bases and the J segment 2 bases; nucleotides outside the gene matches: 15. The CDR3 protein is CASSKRLAGDASNTDTQYF. The CDR3 nucleotides read TGTGCCAGTAGCAAGAGACTAGCGGGAGACGCAAGCAACACAGATACGCAGTATTTT.

This clonotype was counted between two and nine times. The V gene is TRBV5-1, the J gene TRBJ2-2; D remains ambiguous. The CDR3 is 11 amino acids. Germline V gene sequence: CDR1 SGHRS, CDR2 YFSETQ. The V gene lost 7 bases and the J gene lost 7 bases, with 8 bases spanning the gap. The CDR3 nucleotides read TGCGCCAGCGCCACGAACGGGGAGCTGTTTTTT. Its translation: CASATNGELFF.

This clonotype has a handful of counts. The chain carries TRBV6-1 and TRBJ2-1; 8 bases are shared with TRBD2. Germline values: CDR1 MNHNS, CDR2 SASEGT. The CDR3 totals 16 residues. The V segment lost 6 bases and the J segment 6 bases; nucleotides outside the gene matches: 13. CDR3 residues: CASRLTREVGGNEQFF. The DNA for the CDR3 is TGTGCCAGCAGACTAACGCGGGAGGTCGGGGGCAATGAGCAGTTCTTC.

This clonotype has a count of ten or more. The chain has TRBV7-3 and TRBJ2-1; D not resolved. This CDR3 comprises 15 residues. Between the trimmed V and J ends, which lost 0 bases and 4 bases, there was a span of 10 bases. Germline CDR1 is SGHTA and CDR2 is FQGTGA. The CDR3 nucleotides are TGTGCCAGCAGCTTAACCGCAGGTTATTACAATGAGCAGTTCTTC. Translating gives CASSLTAGYYNEQFF.

This clonotype occurred once. This chain uses TRBV12-3 or TRBV12-4 with TRBJ2-6; TRBD2 aligns across 11 bases. V was clipped by 5 bases and J by 0 bases; unmatched bases: 3. CDR3 length: 17 residues. In DNA form, the CDR3 reads TGTGCCAGCAGTCCACTAGCGGGAGTCTCTGGGGCCAACGTCCTGACTTTC. Translation: CASSPLAGVSGANVLTF.

This clonotype was seen a handful of times. The chain is built from TRBV29-1 and TRBJ1-4; 7 nucleotides line up with TRBD1. The CDR3 is made up of 15 amino acids. Germline trimming cut 6 bases from V and 5 bases from J; bases unmatched to any gene: 12. Germline assignment: CDR1 SQVTM and CDR2 ANQGSEA. CDR3 DNA sequence: TGCAGCGTACAGGGGACGGGGAAAAGAAATGAAAAACTGTTTTTT. Its protein is CSVQGTGKRNEKLFF.

The chain joins TRBV20-1 to TRBJ1-6; 7 positions agree with TRBD1. CDR3 size: 16 residues. Germline V lookup: CDR1 DFQATT, CDR2 SNEGSKA (reference sequence). V shed 6 bases, J shed 11 bases, and the junction held 19 bases outside the gene matches. The CDR3 DNA follows: TGCAGTGCGAGGGACAGAACGTCTTCCTCCCGTCCACCCCTCCACTTT. Encoded protein: CSARDRTSSSRPPLHF.

This chain connects TRBV20-1 to TRBJ2-5; D possibly corresponds to TRBD1 (6 bases). V was cut by 6 bases and J by 1 base, with 12 bases left in between. The germline gives CDR1 DFQATT, CDR2 SNEGSKA (reference sequence). The CDR3 loop spans 13 amino acids. CDR3 sequence (DNA): TGCAGTGCCCAGGACAGCGGCCAAGAGACCCAGTACTTC. This translates into CSAQDSGQETQYF.

Only a few counts were recorded for this clonotype. This chain joins TRBV10-3 and TRBJ1-2; D unresolved. CDR1 and CDR2 from the germline V gene are ENHRY and SYGVKD. This CDR3 has 13 amino acids. Between the trimmed V and J ends, which lost 4 bases and 5 bases, there was a span of 11 bases. CDR3 region: CAISASPGYGYTF. In DNA, the CDR3 is TGTGCCATCAGTGCCAGTCCGGGATATGGCTACACCTTC.

The rearrangement uses TRBV20-1 and TRBJ1-6, with D tentatively TRBD1 (5 bases). With 6 bases removed from V and 8 bases from J, the gap between germline ends came to 29 bases. CDR3 length equals 18 residues. CDR1 DFQATT and CDR2 SNEGSKA come from the germline V gene (reference sequence). The chain's CDR3 is CSALWAGGGNLEDSPLHF. CDR3 DNA sequence: TGCAGTGCACTATGGGCGGGGGGAGGAAACCTTGAGGATTCACCCCTCCACTTT.

This clonotype was recorded a few times. The chain employs TRBV7-6 and TRBJ2-5, with TRBD2 matching over 14 bases. Trimming at V came to 6 bases and at J to 9 bases, leaving 15 bases not matched to a gene. Per the germline V gene, CDR1 is SGHVS and CDR2 is FNYEAQ. The CDR3 runs to 17 residues. CDR3 amino acids: CASRPAPTTSGRGAQYF. The CDR3 DNA is TGTGCCAGCAGACCTGCTCCTACGACTAGCGGGAGGGGGGCCCAGTACTTC. Together with reference TRBV7-6 and TRBJ2-5, the CDR3 gives the full variable domain: GAGVSQSPRYKVTKRGQDVALRCDPISGHVSLYWYRQALGQGPEFLTYFNYEAQQDKSGLPNDRFSAERPEGSISTLTIQRTEQRDSAMYRCASRPAPTTSGRGAQYFGPGTRLLVL.

This clonotype has just one count. Compared with germline, one end of the junction differs, possibly owing to a read error. The V gene is TRBV29-1, the J gene TRBJ2-7; a weak D match, TRBD1 (6 bases). CDR1 is SQVTM, CDR2 ANQGSEA, per germline. This CDR3 is built from 11 residues. This CDR3 reads CSVLDSYEQSF. DNA for the CDR3: TGCAGCGTCCTGGACAGCTACGAGCAGTCCTTC.

This clonotype was picked up a small number of times. CDR3 coding DNA: TGTGCCACTAGACAGCCGGGACAGCGCACAGATACGCAGTATTTT. Translated, it gives CATRQPGQRTDTQYF. This chain uses TRBV19 with TRBJ2-3, with 7 bases lining up with TRBD1. CDR3 length: 15 amino acids. Losses at the gene ends were 10 bases for V and 1 base for J; bases not matched to a gene: 11. Germline V lookup: CDR1 LNHDA, CDR2 SQIVND (reference sequence).

This clonotype has just a few counts. The V gene is TRBV20-1, the J gene TRBJ2-1; no reliable D call. CDR1 and CDR2 from the germline V gene are DFQATT and SNEGSKA (reference sequence). CDR3 length equals 15 residues. The germline V and J ends were trimmed by 0 bases and 6 bases, with 15 bases remaining between them. CDR3 in DNA: TGCAGTGCTAGAGATTCCGGCAGTTCAGGCAATGAGCAGTTCTTC. The encoded protein is CSARDSGSSGNEQFF.

The chain joins TRBV7-8 to TRBJ2-3; 9 bases agree with TRBD2. V shed 5 bases, J shed 0 bases, and the junction held 6 bases outside the gene matches. Germline-derived CDR1 and CDR2 are SGHVS and FQNEAQ. The CDR3 totals 16 residues. CDR3 in amino acids: CASSLGLARSTDTQYF. The CDR3 DNA reads as TGTGCCAGCAGCCTGGGACTAGCTAGAAGCACAGATACGCAGTATTTT.

The rearrangement joins TRBV7-2 to TRBJ2-3; D may be TRBD2 (6 bases). The ends were cut back, 2 bases at V and 9 bases at J, with 15 bases in the middle. The CDR3 length is 14 residues. Germline V gives CDR1 SGHTA, CDR2 FQGNSA. CDR3 coding DNA: TGTGCCAGCAGCTTAAATCCTAGGGGAGGCACGCAGTATTTT. Protein product: CASSLNPRGGTQYF.

There are a few counts of this clonotype. V usage is TRBV27 and J usage is TRBJ1-6, with D hard to call. The V end lost 3 bases, the J end lost 0 bases, and 3 bases lay between the germline ends. Germline assignment: CDR1 MNHEY and CDR2 SMNVEV (reference sequence). The CDR3 has 14 amino acids. Written as DNA, the CDR3 is TGTGCCAGCAGTTTTAGCTCCTATAATTCACCCCTCCACTTT. It translates to CASSFSSYNSPLHF.